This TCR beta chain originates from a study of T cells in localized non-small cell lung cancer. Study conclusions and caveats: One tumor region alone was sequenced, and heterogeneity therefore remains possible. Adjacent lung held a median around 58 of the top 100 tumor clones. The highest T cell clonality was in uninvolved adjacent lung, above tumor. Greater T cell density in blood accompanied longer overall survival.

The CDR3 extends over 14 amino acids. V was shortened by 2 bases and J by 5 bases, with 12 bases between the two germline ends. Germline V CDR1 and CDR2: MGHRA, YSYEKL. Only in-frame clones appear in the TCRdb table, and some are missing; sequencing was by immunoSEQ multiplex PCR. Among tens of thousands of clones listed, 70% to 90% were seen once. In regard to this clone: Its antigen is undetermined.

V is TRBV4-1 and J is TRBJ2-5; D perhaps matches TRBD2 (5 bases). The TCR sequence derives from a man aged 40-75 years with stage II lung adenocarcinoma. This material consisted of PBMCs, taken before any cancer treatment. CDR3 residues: CASSQPRLAETQYF. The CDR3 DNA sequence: TGCGCCAGCAGCCAACCTAGGCTAGCCGAGACCCAGTACTTC.